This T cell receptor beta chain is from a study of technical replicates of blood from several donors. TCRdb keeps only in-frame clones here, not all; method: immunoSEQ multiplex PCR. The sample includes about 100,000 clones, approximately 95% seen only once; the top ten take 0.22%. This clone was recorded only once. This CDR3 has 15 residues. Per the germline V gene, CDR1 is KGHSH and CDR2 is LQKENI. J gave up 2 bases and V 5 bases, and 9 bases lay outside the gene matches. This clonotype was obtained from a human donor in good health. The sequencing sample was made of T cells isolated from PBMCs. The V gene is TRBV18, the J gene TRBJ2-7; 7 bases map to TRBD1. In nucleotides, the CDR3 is TGTGCCAGCTCATCGGACAGGACCCCCCCCTACGAGCAGTACTTC. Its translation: CASSSDRTPPYEQYF. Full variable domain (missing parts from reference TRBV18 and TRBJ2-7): NAGVMQNPRHLVRRRGQEARLRCSPMKGHSHVYWYRQLPEEGLKFMVYLQKENIIDESGMPKERFSAEFPKEGPSILRIQQVVRGDSAAYFCASSSDRTPPYEQYFGPGTRLTVT.